This T cell receptor (beta chain) originates from a study of identical twins. The study, taken as a whole, reports: With monozygotic twins, out-of-frame TCR alpha sharing exceeded what models estimated.

Template switching, a step in the protocol, added a universal primer site, and cDNA carried unique molecular identifiers. TCRdb re-called the 5' RACE reads through MiXCR, storing one row per CDR3 protein. The sample has 1,800,000 or so distinct CDR3 sequences, around 33% seen once. On this clonotype itself: The antigen is undetermined. Sequence at one end of the junction differs from germline and may be a read error.

This clonotype originated in a newborn girl in good health. The specimen was cord blood.

The CDR3 DNA reads as TGTGCCAGCAGCTTCATGGACTCTGGGGCCAACGCCCTGACTTTC. Translation: CASSFMDSGANALTF. The chain combines TRBV5-4 with TRBJ2-6; D assignment may be TRBD1 or TRBD2 (5 bases each). CDR1 is SGHNT and CDR2 is YYREEE in the germline V gene (reference sequence). The CDR3 spans 15 residues.